The T cell receptor beta chain described here comes from a study of blood T cells in healthy people across ages. General study points: Diversity was higher, and naive CD4+ cells more numerous, in long-lived donors than in aged donors.

At least 6 micrograms of total RNA were extracted per sample. A second PCR of about 7 to 12 cycles used a sample-barcoded 5' primer and a J-beta primer mix. TCRdb called the 5' RACE reads again in MiXCR, with one record for every CDR3 protein. Here the sample spans 600,000 to 1,000,000 distinct CDR3 sequences, roughly 50% being singletons. This CDR3 is built from 12 residues. Germline V CDR1 and CDR2: SNHLY, FYNNEI. V was clipped by 4 bases and J by 11 bases, with 14 bases between them. Comment on this clonotype: Its antigen is undetermined.

Sequences were obtained from blood. This chain links TRBV2 with TRBJ1-1; D not certain. The sequence was collected from a young man in good health. The CDR3 DNA is TGTGCCAGCAGTGTTATAGGGCCTCGGGCTTTCTTT. Its translation is CASSVIGPRAFF.